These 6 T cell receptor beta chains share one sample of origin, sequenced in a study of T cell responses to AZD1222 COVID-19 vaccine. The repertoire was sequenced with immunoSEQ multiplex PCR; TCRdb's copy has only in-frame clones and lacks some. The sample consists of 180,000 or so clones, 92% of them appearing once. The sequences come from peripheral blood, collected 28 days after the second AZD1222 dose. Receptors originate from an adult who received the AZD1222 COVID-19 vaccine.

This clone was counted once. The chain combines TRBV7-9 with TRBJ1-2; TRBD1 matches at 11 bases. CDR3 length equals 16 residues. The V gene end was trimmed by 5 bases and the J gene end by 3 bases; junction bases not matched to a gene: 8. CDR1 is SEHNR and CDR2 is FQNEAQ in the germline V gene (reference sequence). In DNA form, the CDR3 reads TGTGCCAGCAGCCCCGACCCGGGACAGGGGGACTATGGCTACACCTTC. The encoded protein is CASSPDPGQGDYGYTF.

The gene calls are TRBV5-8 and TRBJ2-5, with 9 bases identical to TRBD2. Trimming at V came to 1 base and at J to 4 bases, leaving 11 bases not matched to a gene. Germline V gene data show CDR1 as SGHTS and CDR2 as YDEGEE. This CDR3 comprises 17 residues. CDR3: CASSLRLAEGVGETQYF. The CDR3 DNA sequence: TGTGCCAGCAGCTTGAGACTAGCGGAGGGGGTCGGAGAGACCCAGTACTTC.

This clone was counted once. DNA of the CDR3: TGTGCCAGCAGCCAAGGACAGACAGGGGGCGGGTATGGCTACACCTTC. The encoded protein is CASSQGQTGGGYGYTF. The genes are TRBV3-1 (or the pseudogene TRBV3-2) and TRBJ1-2; 10 nucleotides line up with TRBD1. V lost 1 base and J lost 5; bases outside the gene matches: 7. The CDR3 totals 16 residues. CDR1 is LGHDT, CDR2 YNNKEL, per germline (reference sequence).

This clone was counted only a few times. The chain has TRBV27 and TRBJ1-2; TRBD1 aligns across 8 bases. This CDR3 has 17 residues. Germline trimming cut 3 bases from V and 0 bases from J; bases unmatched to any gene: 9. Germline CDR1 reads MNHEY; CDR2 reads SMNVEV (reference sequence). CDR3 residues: CASSLRGTGLANYGYTF. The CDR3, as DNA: TGTGCCAGCAGTTTGAGAGGGACAGGTCTAGCTAACTATGGCTACACCTTC.

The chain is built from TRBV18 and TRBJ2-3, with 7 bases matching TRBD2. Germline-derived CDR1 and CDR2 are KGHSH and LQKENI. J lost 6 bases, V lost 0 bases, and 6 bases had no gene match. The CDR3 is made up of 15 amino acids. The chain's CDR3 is CASSPPRENLDTQYF. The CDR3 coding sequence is TGTGCCAGCTCACCACCGCGGGAGAATCTCGATACGCAGTATTTT.

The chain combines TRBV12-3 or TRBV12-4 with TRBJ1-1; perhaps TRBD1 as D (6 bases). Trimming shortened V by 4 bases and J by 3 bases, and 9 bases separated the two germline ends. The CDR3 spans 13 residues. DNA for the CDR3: TGTGCCAGCAGTTCCCAGGGGTACACTGAAGCTTTCTTT. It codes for CASSSQGYTEAFF.